This T cell receptor beta chain stems from a study of T cell changes during pregnancy in multiple sclerosis. V dropped 6 bases and J dropped 11; count of bases not matched to a gene: 17. Germline assignment: CDR1 MNHEY and CDR2 SVGAGI. There are 15 residues in the CDR3. Libraries were prepared by immunoSEQ multiplex PCR; TCRdb keeps only in-frame clonotypes and omits some of them. Of about 77,000 clones in the sample, about 93% were seen once. This chain links TRBV6-5 with TRBJ1-1; 8 bases are a match to TRBD1. Sequences were derived from peripheral blood, sampled after pregnancy. This receptor was identified in a female donor in good health, enrolled as a control in a pregnancy study. The CDR3 spells CASRQGDRTVSVAFF. The CDR3 DNA sequence: TGTGCCAGCAGGCAGGGGGACAGGACCGTTTCTGTGGCTTTCTTT.